The 6 T cell receptor beta chains below come from one sample, sequenced in a study of T cells after yellow fever vaccination. TCRdb passed the 5' RACE reads through MiXCR, listing each CDR3 protein once. Among approximately 610,000 distinct CDR3 sequences listed, around a sixth were seen once. The input for sequencing was PBMCs, taken 4 to 5 days after the first yellow fever vaccination. The receptors originated from a man between 18 and 29 years old who received the YFV17D yellow fever vaccine.

This clonotype occurred a few times. The chain recombines TRBV6-4 with TRBJ1-1; tentative D call: TRBD1 (5 bases). Per the germline V gene, CDR1 is MRHNA and CDR2 is SNTAGT. The V gene lost 2 bases and the J gene lost 6 bases, with 7 bases spanning the gap. CDR3 length: 12 amino acids. CDR3 sequence (DNA): TGTGCCAGCAGTGACGGGGGAGCTGAAGCTTTCTTT. Translating gives CASSDGGAEAFF.

There are a few counts of this clonotype. The rearrangement joins TRBV5-1 to TRBJ2-2; possible D gene TRBD1, 6 bases. This CDR3 region has 16 residues. The germline V and J ends were trimmed by 0 bases and 4 bases, with 13 bases remaining between them. Germline V gene lookup returns CDR1 SGHRS and CDR2 YFSETQ. Here the CDR3 reads CASSLVGGAGTGELFF. The CDR3, as DNA: TGCGCCAGCAGCTTGGTTGGGGGCGCCGGCACCGGGGAGCTGTTTTTT.

The chain links TRBV4-1 to TRBJ2-1; 16 positions match TRBD2. V was clipped by 3 bases and J by 9 bases; unmatched bases: 5. The CDR3 covers 16 residues. Germline V gene sequence: CDR1 MGHRA, CDR2 YSYEKL. CDR3 sequence: CASSHSGLAGGSEQFF. CDR3 nucleotides: TGCGCCAGCAGCCACTCGGGACTAGCGGGAGGGAGTGAGCAGTTCTTC.

This clonotype turned up a few times. J is TRBJ2-1 and V is TRBV5-1; TRBD2 aligns across 12 bases. Unmatched junction bases numbered 13, after V lost 4 bases and J lost 5 bases. Germline-derived CDR1 and CDR2 are SGHRS and YFSETQ. The CDR3 covers 18 residues. Here the CDR3 DNA reads TGCGCCAGCAGCCCGACTAGCGGGGGCCACTATCCGGACAATGAGCAGTTCTTC. The encoded protein is CASSPTSGGHYPDNEQFF.

This clonotype was observed a few times. The chain combines TRBV9 with TRBJ2-1; maybe TRBD2 (5 bases). Trimming removed 3 bases at V and 4 bases at J, with 20 bases between. The CDR3 is made up of 17 amino acids. Germline V gene lookup returns CDR1 SGDLS and CDR2 YYNGEE. The CDR3 loop reads CASSAQASSAIYNEQFF. The CDR3 DNA follows: TGTGCCAGCAGCGCCCAAGCTAGCTCAGCTATATACAATGAGCAGTTCTTC.

This clonotype showed up many times. The rearrangement uses TRBV9 and TRBJ1-2; tentatively, D is TRBD1 (6 bases). The CDR3 is made up of 12 amino acids. Germline CDR1 reads SGDLS; CDR2 reads YYNGEE. V was clipped by 3 bases and J by 13 bases, with 16 bases between them. The CDR3 DNA reads TGTGCCAGCAGCGCGGAAGGGGGGAGGCCCACCTTC. This translates into CASSAEGGRPTF.